The clone carrying this T cell receptor (beta chain) was detected only once. Its specificity is not known. CDR3 length equals 14 residues. Between the trimmed V and J ends, which lost 2 bases and 8 bases, there was a span of 14 bases. Germline V CDR1 and CDR2: ENHRY, SYGVKD. This sample was included in a study of cytomegalovirus exposure and HLA in healthy donors. The study, taken as a whole, reports: In a later analysis, an Asian-associated ancestry cluster reportedly showed fewer N-insertions than the roughly 730-donor mean. Exclusion applied to some V segments, including TRBV6-2 and TRBV6-3, as they were indistinguishable. Later analysis identified 16,000 or so TCR beta sequences associated with HLA alleles, using a false discovery rate threshold of 0.05.

In the PCR, 60 Vbeta and 13 Jbeta primers were used. In the authors' methods: Roughly 80 million unique TCR beta chains, 9 million to 11 million shared, were counted in a later analysis. This table comes from immunoSEQ multiplex PCR, and its TCRdb copy is limited to in-frame clones, with some not included. D and trimming come from the DNA, and the V and J calls and clone size come from that table. The table has about 150,000 clones, roughly 85% seen once. The clonotype comes from a woman aged 18-30 years in good health and CMV-seronegative. Sequenced sample: PBMCs. The chain couples TRBV10-3 to TRBJ2-3; weak D call: TRBD2 (5 bases). The CDR3 here is CAISEALDTGTQYF. CDR3 sequence (DNA): TGTGCCATCAGTGAGGCACTAGATACGGGTACGCAGTATTTT.